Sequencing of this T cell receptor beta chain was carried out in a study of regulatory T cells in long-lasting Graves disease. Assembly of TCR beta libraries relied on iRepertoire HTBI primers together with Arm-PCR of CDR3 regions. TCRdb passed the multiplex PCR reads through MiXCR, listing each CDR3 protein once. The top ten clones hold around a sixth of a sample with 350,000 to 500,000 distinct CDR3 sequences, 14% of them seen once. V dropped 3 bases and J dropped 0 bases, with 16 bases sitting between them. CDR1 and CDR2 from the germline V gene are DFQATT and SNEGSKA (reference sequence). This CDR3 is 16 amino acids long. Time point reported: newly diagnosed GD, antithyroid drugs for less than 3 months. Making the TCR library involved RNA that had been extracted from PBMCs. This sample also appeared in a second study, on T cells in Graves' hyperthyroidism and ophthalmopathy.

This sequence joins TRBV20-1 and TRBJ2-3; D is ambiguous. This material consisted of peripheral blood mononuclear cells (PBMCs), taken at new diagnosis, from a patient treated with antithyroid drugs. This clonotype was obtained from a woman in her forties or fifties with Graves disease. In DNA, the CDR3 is TGCAGTGCTAGTCCCTTGGATCTGGCGAGCACAGATACGCAGTATTTT. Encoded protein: CSASPLDLASTDTQYF.